These 29 T cell receptor beta chains came from one sample sequenced in a study of blood T cell repertoires in COVID-19. Clones were sequenced by immunoSEQ multiplex PCR, and TCRdb holds only the in-frame ones, with some missing. The data hold 300,000 to 400,000 clones, with about 85% observed a single time. Sequencing input: PBMCs or T cells enriched from blood (not recorded which). The receptors come from a woman younger than 45 who had been exposed to COVID-19.

The rearrangement uses TRBV14 and TRBJ2-3, with D unresolved. Germline V gene data show CDR1 as SGHDN and CDR2 as FVKESK. Trimming took 6 bases from V and 2 from J, leaving 9 bases between them. The CDR3 sequence is 13 residues long. The DNA of the CDR3 is TGTGCCAGCAGTGACGGAGTCACAGATACGCAGTATTTT. This gives the protein CASSDGVTDTQYF.

This clone showed up just once. J is TRBJ2-5 and V is TRBV30, with 8 positions matching TRBD2. Germline-derived CDR1 and CDR2 are GTSNPN and SVGIG (reference sequence). The CDR3 has 13 residues. V lost 4 bases to trimming and J lost 6 bases; unmatched junction nucleotides: 7. The CDR3, as DNA: TGTGCCTGGAAAATACGGGGGGGCCAGACCCAGTACTTC. Encoded protein: CAWKIRGGQTQYF.

The chain has TRBV18 and TRBJ2-7; 13 bases are shared with TRBD2. The trim removed 0 bases at V and 3 bases at J, leaving 5 bases unmatched. There are 17 residues in the CDR3. The germline CDR1 and CDR2 sequences are KGHSH and LQKENI. The CDR3 protein is CASSPPLAGGPHYEQYF. The CDR3 DNA reads TGTGCCAGCTCACCACCACTAGCGGGAGGGCCACACTACGAGCAGTACTTC.

This chain links TRBV19 with TRBJ2-1; 9 bases map to TRBD2. V lost 7 bases to trimming and J lost 8 bases; unmatched junction nucleotides: 9. The CDR3 loop spans 14 amino acids. The germline V gene encodes CDR1 LNHDA and CDR2 SQIVND (reference sequence). Here the CDR3 reads CASNLAGVGDEQFF. As DNA, the CDR3 is TGTGCCAGTAATTTAGCGGGAGTTGGGGATGAGCAGTTCTTC.

This clone appeared a single time. The J gene is TRBJ1-5, the V gene TRBV7-6; D unresolved. CDR3 length: 13 residues. CDR1 and CDR2 (germline): SGHVS, FNYEAQ. Trimming took off 2 bases at V and 5 bases at J, with 7 bases between the two ends. The CDR3 region is CASSLREDQPQHF. The DNA for the CDR3 is TGTGCCAGCAGCTTACGTGAGGATCAGCCCCAGCATTTT.

This clone was observed a single time. The chain links TRBV14 to TRBJ2-7; no firm D call. The CDR3 has 14 residues. Germline CDR1 SGHDN, CDR2 FVKESK. V was clipped by 2 bases and J by 5 bases, with 13 bases between them. CDR3 loop: CASSQRSTFDEQYF. CDR3 DNA sequence: TGTGCCAGCAGCCAACGGTCGACTTTTGACGAGCAGTACTTC.

This clone has just one count. The rearrangement joins TRBV7-3 to TRBJ2-1; no reliable D call. Germline loops: CDR1 SGHTA, CDR2 FQGTGA. There are 12 residues in the CDR3. V dropped 5 bases and J dropped 9 bases, with 11 bases sitting between them. DNA for the CDR3: TGTGCCAGCAGCGAGAGTAACGTTGAGCAGTTCTTC. The encoded protein is CASSESNVEQFF.

The V and J genes are TRBV2 and TRBJ2-7; D is ambiguous. The length of the CDR3 is 14 residues. V dropped 7 bases and J dropped 0 bases, with 13 bases sitting between them. Germline CDR1 SNHLY, CDR2 FYNNEI. The CDR3 bases are TGTGCCAGCAATCAGGTCCCTCCCTCCTACGAGCAGTACTTC. It yields the protein CASNQVPPSYEQYF. Full variable domain (missing parts from reference TRBV2 and TRBJ2-7): EPEVTQTPSHQVTQMGQEVILRCVPISNHLYFYWYRQILGQKVEFLVSFYNNEISEKSEIFDDQFSVERPDGSNFTLKIRSTKLEDSAMYFCASNQVPPSYEQYFGPGTRLTVT.

This chain links TRBV7-8 with TRBJ2-7; TRBD2 aligns across 12 bases. The germline V gene encodes CDR1 SGHVS and CDR2 FQNEAQ. Trimming at V came to 5 bases and at J to 7 bases, leaving 9 bases not matched to a gene. The CDR3 contains 15 residues. The CDR3 sequence is CASSLTSGGPREQYF. In nucleotides, the CDR3 is TGTGCCAGCAGCCTGACTAGCGGGGGCCCGAGGGAGCAGTACTTC.

This sequence joins TRBV27 and TRBJ1-2; 8 bases line up with TRBD1. The V segment lost 6 bases and the J segment 4 bases; nucleotides outside the gene matches: 13. The CDR3 contains 16 residues. The germline gives CDR1 MNHEY, CDR2 SMNVEV (reference sequence). CDR3 coding DNA: TGTGCCAGCAGCCCAAGTAGGACAGGGAGAATCTATGGCTACACCTTC. Its protein is CASSPSRTGRIYGYTF.

The V and J genes are TRBV5-1 and TRBJ2-5; 8 nucleotides agree with TRBD1. CDR1 and CDR2 (germline): SGHRS, YFSETQ. The CDR3 is 16 residues long. V was pared by 2 bases and J by 1 base, with 7 bases of the junction left unmatched. The CDR3 DNA follows: TGCGCCAGCAGCTTTGCAGGGGGCGGACCCCAAGAGACCCAGTACTTC. It translates to CASSFAGGGPQETQYF.

This clone was seen only once. The genes are TRBV7-2 and TRBJ1-1, with 8 bases matching TRBD1. The trim removed 3 bases at V and 10 bases at J, leaving 7 bases unmatched. This CDR3 spans 13 amino acids. Germline CDR1 is SGHTA and CDR2 is FQGNSA. The CDR3 sequence is CASSLTGAPGAFF. The CDR3 region has the DNA TGTGCCAGCAGCTTGACAGGGGCGCCCGGAGCTTTCTTT.

This chain connects TRBV19 to TRBJ1-5; 10 positions match TRBD1. From germline, CDR1 is LNHDA and CDR2 SQIVND (reference sequence). V gave up 5 bases and J gave up 7 bases; unmatched junction bases: 14. The CDR3 covers 17 residues. CDR3 sequence (DNA): TGTGCCAGTAGTGTCCAAGGGACAGGGGCGTTTGTACAGCCCCAGCATTTT. Protein sequence: CASSVQGTGAFVQPQHF. Filled out from reference TRBV19 and TRBJ1-5, the complete variable domain reads DGGITQSPKYLFRKEGQNVTLSCEQNLNHDAMYWYRQDPGQGLRLIYYSQIVNDFQKGDIAEGYSVSREKKESFPLTVTSAQKNPTAFYLCASSVQGTGAFVQPQHFGDGTRLSIL.

The chain recombines TRBV2 with TRBJ2-7, with D uncertain. Trimming left V 7 bases short and J 0 bases short, with 10 bases between. Germline V CDR1 and CDR2: SNHLY, FYNNEI. CDR3 length equals 13 residues. The CDR3 sequence is CASNRGDSYEQYF. The CDR3 DNA sequence: TGTGCCAGCAATCGCGGAGACTCCTACGAGCAGTACTTC.

The chain has TRBV25-1 and TRBJ2-5; D perhaps matches TRBD1 (6 bases). The V end was cut by 10 bases, the J end by 13 bases, with 19 bases between. From germline, CDR1 is MGHDK and CDR2 SYGVNS. The CDR3 length is 11 residues. Here the CDR3 DNA reads TGTGCCATCCTCCCGGGACACAGTGTGTACTTC. This encodes CAILPGHSVYF. The whole variable domain, remainder taken from reference TRBV25-1 and TRBJ2-5, is EADIYQTPRYLVIGTGKKITLECSQTMGHDKMYWYQQDPGMELHLIHYSYGVNSTEKGDLSSESTVSRIRTEHFPLTLESARPSHTSQYLCAILPGHSVYFGPGTRLLVL.

The chain has TRBV10-3 and TRBJ2-3; 7 bases align to TRBD1. The trim removed 1 base at V and 7 bases at J, leaving 8 bases unmatched. Germline lookup yields CDR1 ENHRY and CDR2 SYGVKD. This CDR3 region has 15 residues. The chain's CDR3 is CAISEYGTAQHTQYF. CDR3 nucleotide sequence: TGTGCCATCAGTGAGTACGGGACAGCACAACATACGCAGTATTTT.

Only one count was recorded for this clone. CDR3 loop: CASSQVQTGGQPQHF. The CDR3 nucleotides are TGCGCCAGCAGCCAAGTCCAGACAGGGGGCCAGCCCCAGCATTTT. The rearrangement joins TRBV4-1 to TRBJ1-5; 10 bases align to TRBD1. This CDR3 contains 15 residues. Trimming took 1 base from V and 7 from J; bases not matched to a gene: 4. Germline CDR1 MGHRA, CDR2 YSYEKL.

There are a few counts of this clone. At one boundary the junction diverges from the germline segment, which might be a read error. The V call is TRBV7-7, the J call TRBJ2-1, with 8 bases fitting TRBD2. The CDR3 contains 15 residues. Looked up from germline, CDR1 is SSHAT and CDR2 is FNYEAQ (reference sequence). CDR3 sequence reads: CASSLEAGGGSEQFF. CDR3 in DNA: TGTGCTAGCAGCTTAGAGGCGGGAGGAGGGAGTGAGCAGTTCTTC.

This clone was counted only a few times. The rearrangement joins TRBV5-6 to TRBJ1-5; D is uncertain. CDR3 length equals 15 residues. Per germline, CDR1 SGHDT and CDR2 YYEEEE. Trimming took 4 bases from V and 5 from J, leaving 16 bases between them. CDR3 sequence (DNA): TGTGCCAGCAGCCACGGTTCCGATATGGATCAGCCCCAGCATTTT. Protein product: CASSHGSDMDQPQHF.

The chain combines TRBV7-9 with TRBJ1-1; 10 nucleotides match TRBD1. After removal of 5 bases from V and 11 bases from J, the junction contained 14 bases not matched to a gene. CDR1 and CDR2 (germline): SEHNR, FQNEAQ (reference sequence). This CDR3 has 15 residues. For the CDR3, the DNA is TGTGCCAGCAGCGTATTGGGGACAGGGGCCATGGGGGCTTTCTTT. This codes for CASSVLGTGAMGAFF. The variable domain in full, with the rest retrieved from reference TRBV7-9 and TRBJ1-1, is DTGVSQNPRHKITKRGQNVTFRCDPISEHNRLYWYRQTLGQGPEFLTYFQNEAQLEKSRLLSDRFSAERPKGSFSTLEIQRTEQGDSAMYLCASSVLGTGAMGAFFGQGTRLTVV.

The chain is built from TRBV11-3 and TRBJ1-5; D not resolved. Germline V gene data show CDR1 as SGHNT and CDR2 as YENEEA. V lost 1 base to trimming and J lost 4 bases, with 8 bases between them. This CDR3 spans 14 amino acids. This CDR3 reads CASSLVTDNQPQHF. Here the CDR3 DNA reads TGTGCCAGCAGCTTAGTAACAGATAATCAGCCCCAGCATTTT.

V gene TRBV24-1 combines with J gene TRBJ2-2; 7 bases line up with TRBD2. The trim removed 6 bases at V and 1 base at J, leaving 4 bases unmatched. The length of the CDR3 is 15 residues. CDR1 and CDR2 (germline): KGHDR, SFDVKD. The CDR3 loop reads CATSWGGENTGELFF. CDR3 nucleotide sequence: TGTGCCACCAGTTGGGGGGGGGAGAACACCGGGGAGCTGTTTTTT.

The chain is built from TRBV19 and TRBJ1-5; 11 bases fit TRBD1. The CDR3 consists of 17 residues. The V segment lost 6 bases and the J segment 1 base; nucleotides outside the gene matches: 8. Germline CDR1 and CDR2: LNHDA and SQIVND (reference sequence). DNA of the CDR3: TGTGCCAGTAGCCCCGGACAGGGGGCGCGGAGCAATCAGCCCCAGCATTTT. Translation gives CASSPGQGARSNQPQHF.

The chain carries TRBV5-1 and TRBJ1-4, with D hard to call. This CDR3 region has 13 residues. Looked up from germline, CDR1 is SGHRS and CDR2 is YFSETQ. With 4 bases removed from V and 7 bases from J, the gap between germline ends came to 11 bases. Written as DNA, the CDR3 is TGCGCCAGCAGCCCCCAGGATGGTGAAAAACTGTTTTTT. Residues: CASSPQDGEKLFF.

The J gene is TRBJ2-5, the V gene TRBV4-3; the D is unclear. V gave up 0 bases and J gave up 7 bases, with 15 bases separating them. The CDR3 is 15 amino acids. The germline V gene encodes CDR1 LGHNA and CDR2 YSLEER. The CDR3 DNA reads TGCGCCAGCAGCCAAGATCTACGGCAGCCAGGGACCCAGTACTTC. Its translation is CASSQDLRQPGTQYF.

The chain recombines TRBV7-9 with TRBJ1-4; 7 bases match TRBD1. J gave up 4 bases and V 5 bases, and 10 bases lay outside the gene matches. Germline V lookup: CDR1 SEHNR, CDR2 FQNEAQ (reference sequence). This CDR3 contains 16 residues. In DNA form, the CDR3 reads TGTGCCAGCAGCCATCCCCTGACAGGGTTTAATGAAAAACTGTTTTTT. This translates into CASSHPLTGFNEKLFF.

The V gene is TRBV4-2, the J gene TRBJ2-7, with 8 bases aligning to TRBD2. The J segment lost 5 bases and the V segment lost 3 bases, leaving 6 bases of the junction unmatched. Germline V CDR1 and CDR2: LGHNA, YNFKEQ. This CDR3 region has 14 residues. CDR3 protein: CASSHTGGDDEQYF. Written as DNA, the CDR3 is TGTGCCAGCAGCCATACGGGGGGGGACGACGAGCAGTACTTC.

The V gene is TRBV28, the J gene TRBJ2-7, with 11 bases aligning to TRBD1. From germline, CDR1 is MDHEN and CDR2 SYDVKM. The trim removed 5 bases at V and 6 bases at J, leaving 3 bases unmatched. The CDR3 is 13 amino acids. The CDR3 loop is CASSRDRGSEQYF. Here the CDR3 DNA reads TGTGCCAGCAGTCGGGACAGGGGGTCCGAGCAGTACTTC. Full variable domain (missing parts from reference TRBV28 and TRBJ2-7): DVKVTQSSRYLVKRTGEKVFLECVQDMDHENMFWYRQDPGLGLRLIYFSYDVKMKEKGDIPEGYSVSREKKERFSLILESASTNQTSMYLCASSRDRGSEQYFGPGTRLTVT.

The chain has TRBV7-6 and TRBJ2-3; 9 bases map to TRBD2. V dropped 0 bases and J dropped 5; count of bases not matched to a gene: 6. The CDR3 spans 16 residues. Germline values: CDR1 SGHVS, CDR2 FNYEAQ. In nucleotides, the CDR3 is TGTGCCAGCAGCTTAGCGGGGACTAGCATGGTAGATACGCAGTATTTT. It encodes CASSLAGTSMVDTQYF.